These T cell receptor beta chains were read from a single sample in a study of response to subunit inactivated influenza vaccine. TCRdb ran MiXCR on the RT-PCR reads and lists one entry per CDR3 protein. The sample holds just over 300,000 distinct CDR3 sequences, around a fifth seen once. The sample consisted of PBMCs from blood, taken approximately 22 months after vaccination. These receptor sequences come from a man between 50 and 69 years old who received an inactivated influenza vaccine. Each CDR3 is given with its conserved first and last residue. The D gene is left open where the match is weak. Rows give clone size only sometimes, using once, few, many, or a class for an expanded clone.

TGTGCCAGCAGCCTCTCAGGGTCCGGGGTTCGCACAGATACGCAGTATTTT | CASSLSGSGVRTDTQYF | . | TRBJ2-3 | . | TRBV7-2
TGTGCCAGCAGCTTTATAAAACAGGGTTGGGAGACCCAGTACTTC | CASSFIKQGWETQYF | . | TRBJ2-5 | . | TRBV5-6
TGCAGTGCTAGACAGGGGAACGAGCAGTACTTC | CSARQGNEQYF | . | TRBJ2-7 | . | TRBV20-1
TGTGCCAGCACTGAACTGGGAACAGCTTATCAGCCCCAGCATTTT | CASTELGTAYQPQHF | many | TRBJ1-5 | . | TRBV7-9
TGCGCCAGCAGCATATATTCCGGGACTAGCGGTACAGATACGCAGTATTTT | CASSIYSGTSGTDTQYF | few | TRBJ2-3 | TRBD2 | TRBV5-1
TGTGCCAGCAACTTTGGGGGTTCTGGGGCCAACGTCCTGACTTTC | CASNFGGSGANVLTF | once | TRBJ2-6 | . | TRBV12-3/TRBV12-4
TGTGCCATCAGTGACGGCGGGAACGGAAACACCATATATTTT | CAISDGGNGNTIYF | . | TRBJ1-3 | . | TRBV10-3
TGTGCCAGCAGTTACTCCGCGGGACACATCACCGGGGAGCTGTTTTTT | CASSYSAGHITGELFF | . | TRBJ2-2 | . | TRBV6-5
TGTGCCATCAGTGAGTCTGAGAGCTCCTACAATGAGCAGTTCTTC | CAISESESSYNEQFF | . | TRBJ2-1 | . | TRBV10-3
TGTGCCAGCAGCATGACGACAAATGGCTACACCTTC | CASSMTTNGYTF | . | TRBJ1-2 | . | TRBV7-2
TGTGCCAGCAGTTTAGGAGTGAGACCATACAATGAGCAGTTCTTC | CASSLGVRPYNEQFF | . | TRBJ2-1 | . | TRBV28
TGTGCCAGCATGTGGGGGACTGAAGCTTTCTTT | CASMWGTEAFF | . | TRBJ1-1 | . | TRBV28
TGTGCCAGCAGCTCACGGACAGGGAATGGCTACACCTTC | CASSSRTGNGYTF | . | TRBJ1-2 | TRBD1 | TRBV7-8
TGCGCCAGCAGCCCCGAGACTGAGGGGCGGGTCTATGGCTACACCTTC | CASSPETEGRVYGYTF | many | TRBJ1-2 | . | TRBV5-1
TGTGCCAGCAGCTCATTCTCCGGGGACAGGTACCAAGAGACCCAGTACTTC | CASSSFSGDRYQETQYF | . | TRBJ2-5 | TRBD1 | TRBV7-9